Shown below are 31 T cell receptor beta chains from a single sample sequenced in a study of shared clonotypes between healthy human individuals. Repertoires were generated with immunoSEQ multiplex PCR, while TCRdb's copy carries only in-frame clones and drops some. The data hold around 990,000 clones, with about 80% observed a single time. Specimen: memory CD4+ T cells from PBMCs. The subset denotes: CD45RA-negative fraction. The receptors here all came from a man younger than 30 in good health. Some clones in this sample may be carry-over from other donors' samples.

This clone showed up just once. CDR3 amino acids: CASSSPSSYNEQFF. CDR3 bases: TGCGCCAGCAGCTCCCCGAGCTCCTACAATGAGCAGTTCTTC. The gene calls are TRBV5-1 and TRBJ2-1; D gene unclear. CDR1 is SGHRS and CDR2 is YFSETQ in the germline V gene. V lost 3 bases to trimming and J lost 0 bases, with 7 bases between them. The CDR3 covers 14 residues.

The chain carries TRBV6-6 and TRBJ2-1; D may be TRBD1 or TRBD2 (5 bases each). The CDR3 has 15 amino acids. CDR1 MNHNY and CDR2 SVGAGI come from the germline V gene (reference sequence). Trimming removed 6 bases from V and 3 bases from J, with 15 bases in between. The CDR3, as DNA: TGTGCCAGCAGCCGGGGACCCAGCGGCTACAATGAGCAGTTCTTC. Its protein is CASSRGPSGYNEQFF.

This clone occurred once. This chain connects TRBV6-6 to TRBJ2-5, with TRBD2 as a possible D gene (5 bases). Germline V CDR1 and CDR2: MNHNY, SVGAGI (reference sequence). The CDR3 has 13 amino acids. Trimming took off 5 bases at V and 1 base at J, with 8 bases between the two ends. CDR3 amino acids: CASSSGTQETQYF. CDR3 sequence (DNA): TGTGCCAGCAGTAGCGGTACCCAAGAGACCCAGTACTTC.

The rearrangement uses TRBV7-9 and TRBJ2-5; D remains unclear. V shed 4 bases and J shed 5 bases, with 14 bases lying between them. The CDR3 loop spans 14 amino acids. Germline lookup yields CDR1 SEHNR and CDR2 FQNEAQ (reference sequence). CDR3 coding DNA: TGTGCCAGCAGCTCCGGACGTATGTCGGAGACCCAGTACTTC. Its translation: CASSSGRMSETQYF.

This sequence joins TRBV7-9 and TRBJ2-3; the D call may be TRBD1 or TRBD2 (5 bases each). Germline CDR1 SEHNR, CDR2 FQNEAQ (reference sequence). The CDR3 contains 16 residues. Trimming left V 6 bases short and J 5 bases short, with 21 bases between. In nucleotides, the CDR3 is TGTGCCAGCAGTAGAGAAGGACAACCAGGGAGAGATACGCAGTATTTT. This translates into CASSREGQPGRDTQYF.

Concerning this clone itself: A much larger clonotype is one base distant, so this may be a read error. The chain uses TRBV28 and TRBJ1-1; D not certain. Germline V gives CDR1 MDHEN, CDR2 SYDVKM. The CDR3 runs to 11 residues. With 3 bases removed from V and 3 bases from J, the gap between germline ends came to 2 bases. In DNA, the CDR3 is TGTGCCAGCAGTTTTTACACTGAAGCTTTCTTT. Its translation: CASSFYTEAFF.

The CDR3 region has the DNA TGTGCCAGCAGGGGTGATGTGATCAACAATGAGCAGTTCTTC. Amino acids: CASRGDVINNEQFF. This chain joins TRBV2 and TRBJ2-1; D is undetermined. The germline gives CDR1 SNHLY, CDR2 FYNNEI. CDR3 length: 14 amino acids. The V and J ends lost 6 bases and 5 bases respectively, with 14 bases between them.

The rearrangement joins TRBV27 to TRBJ2-7; D is perhaps TRBD1 (6 bases). Per the germline V gene, CDR1 is MNHEY and CDR2 is SMNVEV (reference sequence). The CDR3 is 13 residues long. The ends were cut back, 5 bases at V and 4 bases at J, with 12 bases in the middle. The CDR3 sequence is CASSPRQAYEQYF. The CDR3, as DNA: TGTGCCAGCAGTCCACGACAGGCTTACGAGCAGTACTTC.

The chain combines TRBV6-1 with TRBJ2-7; perhaps TRBD1 as D (6 bases). There are 16 residues in the CDR3. The V and J ends lost 2 bases and 0 bases respectively, with 14 bases between them. Looked up from germline, CDR1 is MNHNS and CDR2 is SASEGT. The CDR3 sequence is CASSEPGHPSSYEQYF. The CDR3 DNA follows: TGTGCCAGCAGTGAACCGGGACACCCGAGCTCCTACGAGCAGTACTTC.

This clone was observed a single time. The rearrangement uses TRBV5-1 and TRBJ2-2; TRBD1 matches 9 bases. Germline CDR1 and CDR2: SGHRS and YFSETQ. Unmatched junction bases numbered 5, after V lost 3 bases and J lost 2 bases. CDR3 length: 16 residues. DNA for the CDR3: TGCGCCAGCAGCTCCGGGACAGGGACAAACACCGGGGAGCTGTTTTTT. The encoded protein is CASSSGTGTNTGELFF.

The chain uses TRBV28 and TRBJ1-4; TRBD1 is a possible D gene (6 bases). Germline V lookup: CDR1 MDHEN, CDR2 SYDVKM. Trimming took 1 base from V and 5 from J, leaving 8 bases between them. This CDR3 has 14 residues. The CDR3, as DNA: TGTGCCAGCAGTTTATACAGGGTAAATGAAAAACTGTTTTTT. It translates to CASSLYRVNEKLFF.

This clone has only one observation. This chain joins TRBV28 and TRBJ2-7; 7 bases match TRBD1. The CDR3 has 15 residues. Germline V gene sequence: CDR1 MDHEN, CDR2 SYDVKM. V was pared by 0 bases and J by 6 bases, with 8 bases of the junction left unmatched. As DNA, the CDR3 is TGTGCCAGCAGTTTATGGCACAGGGGTTCAGGCGAGCAGTACTTC. Amino acids: CASSLWHRGSGEQYF.

This clone came up a few times. The chain combines TRBV19 with TRBJ2-2; 9 bases map to TRBD2. The germline gives CDR1 LNHDA, CDR2 SQIVND (reference sequence). The CDR3 covers 13 residues. V shed 6 bases and J 4 bases; nucleotides not matched to a gene: 0. CDR3 in DNA: TGTGCCAGTAGGACTAGCGGCACCGGGGAGCTGTTTTTT. This encodes CASRTSGTGELFF.

This clone was detected only a few times. The rearrangement uses TRBV28 and TRBJ2-5, with 8 nucleotides matching TRBD2. With V trimmed by 3 bases and J by 3 bases, 12 bases remained unmatched. The CDR3 loop spans 17 amino acids. Germline CDR1 MDHEN, CDR2 SYDVKM. This CDR3 is CASSFGRMGSGEETQYF. The CDR3 nucleotides read TGTGCCAGCAGTTTCGGCCGAATGGGTAGCGGGGAAGAGACCCAGTACTTC.

The gene calls are TRBV6-1 and TRBJ1-1, with TRBD1 matching 9 bases. V lost 6 bases to trimming and J lost 7 bases; unmatched junction nucleotides: 12. The CDR3 extends over 15 amino acids. Germline V gives CDR1 MNHNS, CDR2 SASEGT. CDR3 DNA: TGTGCCAGCAGAGACCCCGGGACAGGGATCGATGAAGCTTTCTTT. Amino acid sequence: CASRDPGTGIDEAFF.

The chain is built from TRBV7-2 and TRBJ2-5; 7 bases map to TRBD2. CDR1 is SGHTA and CDR2 is FQGNSA in the germline V gene. V gave up 5 bases and J gave up 5 bases; unmatched junction bases: 5. The CDR3 has 13 amino acids. CDR3 region: CASSKAGRETQYF. In DNA, the CDR3 is TGTGCCAGCAGCAAAGCGGGGCGCGAGACCCAGTACTTC.

On this clone itself: Other DNA variants within this sample encode the same CDR3. The chain combines TRBV5-1 with TRBJ1-1; D unresolved. V was trimmed by 3 bases and J by 0 bases, leaving 9 bases between them. The CDR3 is 14 amino acids. Germline loops: CDR1 SGHRS, CDR2 YFSETQ. CDR3 amino acids: CASSSDGLNTEAFF. The CDR3 coding sequence is TGCGCCAGCAGCTCGGACGGGTTGAACACTGAAGCTTTCTTT.

The chain employs TRBV6-1 and TRBJ1-2; D is undetermined. The V gene's germline CDR1 is MNHNS and CDR2 SASEGT. The CDR3 runs to 16 residues. Trimming shortened V by 4 bases and J by 4 bases, and 19 bases separated the two germline ends. The CDR3 nucleotides read TGTGCCAGCAGTGTTACGGCAGGCGCCCTGGGCTATGGCTACACCTTC. Translated: CASSVTAGALGYGYTF.

This clone was seen a handful of times. The chain recombines TRBV9 with TRBJ1-4, with D maybe TRBD1 (5 bases). This CDR3 region has 17 residues. The V gene's germline CDR1 is SGDLS and CDR2 YYNGEE. The V end was cut by 3 bases, the J end by 2 bases, with 17 bases between. For the CDR3, the DNA is TGTGCCAGCAGCGGGGAGTGGGGGTGGAACACTAATGAAAAACTGTTTTTT. It translates to CASSGEWGWNTNEKLFF.

V usage is TRBV18 and J usage is TRBJ2-1, with TRBD2 identical over 14 bases. Trimming took 6 bases from V and 3 from J; bases not matched to a gene: 16. Per germline, CDR1 KGHSH and CDR2 LQKENI. The CDR3 runs 20 residues. The CDR3 sequence is CASSGFQTGTSGRSYNEQFF. In nucleotides, the CDR3 is TGTGCCAGCTCGGGATTCCAGACCGGGACTAGCGGGAGAAGCTACAATGAGCAGTTCTTC.

Details on this clone: Within the sample, other DNA sequences also encode this same CDR3. The chain combines TRBV6-5 with TRBJ2-1, with no clear D. V shed 7 bases and J shed 2 bases, with 6 bases lying between them. Germline V gene data show CDR1 as MNHEY and CDR2 as SVGAGI. The CDR3 extends over 12 amino acids. CDR3: CASNGAYNEQFF. DNA of the CDR3: TGTGCCAGCAATGGAGCCTACAATGAGCAGTTCTTC.

Regarding this clone: An end of the junction differs from the germline gene, which may be a read error. The same CDR3 can be traced to other DNA sequences in this sample. This sequence joins TRBV7-3 and TRBJ2-1; 12 bases agree with TRBD2. Germline V CDR1 and CDR2: SGHTA, FQGTGA. The CDR3 covers 16 residues. The CDR3 spells CASSLMALAGGNEQFF. The CDR3 coding sequence is TGCGCCAGCAGCTTAATGGCACTAGCGGGGGGCAATGAGCAGTTCTTC.

Worth noting for this clone: The junction departs from the called germline gene at one end, perhaps through a read error. The CDR3 sequence is CASSLSFPSYEQYF. DNA for the CDR3: TGTGCCAGCAGCTTATCCTTTCCAAGTTACGAGCAGTACTTC. The chain links TRBV27 to TRBJ2-7; D unclear. Germline lookup yields CDR1 MNHEY and CDR2 SMNVEV (reference sequence). CDR3 size: 14 residues.

The J gene is TRBJ1-1, the V gene TRBV28, with D perhaps TRBD1 (5 bases). The germline V gene encodes CDR1 MDHEN and CDR2 SYDVKM. The CDR3 sequence is 14 residues long. Trimming shortened V by 7 bases and J by 4 bases, and 16 bases separated the two germline ends. CDR3 in amino acids: CASTPVGASTEAFF. CDR3 DNA: TGTGCCAGCACCCCGGTTGGGGCAAGCACTGAAGCTTTCTTT.

The CDR3 region has the DNA TGTGCCAGTAGTCAAAGGGGGTCGGGCGGCCCTGAAGCTTTCTTT. Its protein product is CASSQRGSGGPEAFF. The chain uses TRBV19 and TRBJ1-1; possible D gene TRBD1, 6 bases. Per the germline V gene, CDR1 is LNHDA and CDR2 is SQIVND (reference sequence). This CDR3 has 15 amino acids. Trimming pared 5 bases from V and 6 bases from J, leaving 19 bases between.

This clone was detected only once. The chain combines TRBV29-1 with TRBJ1-3; D possibly corresponds to TRBD1 (6 bases). The CDR3 contains 15 residues. Trimming removed 7 bases from V and 6 bases from J, with 22 bases in between. Germline CDR1 SQVTM, CDR2 ANQGSEA. The CDR3 spells CSARLRDTRENTIYF. The CDR3 DNA is TGCAGCGCAAGACTCCGGGACACCCGGGAAAACACCATATATTTT.

This chain joins TRBV5-4 and TRBJ2-7; either TRBD1 or TRBD2 may fit D (6 bases each). The ends were cut back, 4 bases at V and 4 bases at J, with 15 bases in the middle. In germline, CDR1 is SGHNT, CDR2 YYREEE (reference sequence). The CDR3 contains 14 residues. CDR3 loop: CASSPDSGRYEQYF. DNA for the CDR3: TGTGCCAGCAGCCCGGACAGTGGGAGGTACGAGCAGTACTTC.

The CDR3 spells CASTRDSSSYEQYF. CDR3 DNA sequence: TGCGCCAGCACCAGGGACAGTAGCTCCTACGAGCAGTACTTC. The gene calls are TRBV10-1 and TRBJ2-7, with 7 positions matching TRBD1. The CDR3 runs to 14 residues. Germline CDR1 is WNHNN and CDR2 is SYGVQD (reference sequence). The V segment lost 7 bases and the J segment 0 bases; nucleotides outside the gene matches: 6.

The chain carries TRBV4-1 and TRBJ2-2, with D unresolved. V dropped 2 bases and J dropped 0 bases, with 10 bases sitting between them. Germline V gives CDR1 MGHRA, CDR2 YSYEKL. The CDR3 spans 16 residues. The DNA for the CDR3 is TGCGCCAGCAGCCAAAATCCGGTTGCGAACACCGGGGAGCTGTTTTTT. Amino acid sequence: CASSQNPVANTGELFF.

The J gene is TRBJ1-5, the V gene TRBV10-3; 8 bases line up with TRBD1. The CDR3 runs 14 residues. In germline, CDR1 is ENHRY, CDR2 SYGVKD. After removal of 4 bases from V and 10 bases from J, the junction contained 9 bases not matched to a gene. This CDR3 is CAISGEQGQAPQHF. Here the CDR3 DNA reads TGTGCCATCAGTGGAGAACAGGGACAGGCACCCCAGCATTTT.

This clone was observed a single time. The rearrangement uses TRBV5-8 and TRBJ1-2; D ambiguous. The CDR3 spans 14 residues. V lost 4 bases, J lost 8 bases, and 18 bases lay in between. CDR1 and CDR2 (germline): SGHTS, YDEGEE. The CDR3: CASSPEPSVGGYTF. CDR3 coding DNA: TGTGCCAGCAGCCCAGAGCCATCGGTGGGGGGCTACACCTTC. The full variable domain, its missing parts supplied by reference TRBV5-8 and TRBJ1-2, is EAGVTQSPTHLIKTRGQQATLRCSPISGHTSVYWYQQALGLGLQFLLWYDEGEERNRGNFPPRFSGRQFPNYSSELNVNALELEDSALYLCASSPEPSVGGYTFGSGTRLTVV.